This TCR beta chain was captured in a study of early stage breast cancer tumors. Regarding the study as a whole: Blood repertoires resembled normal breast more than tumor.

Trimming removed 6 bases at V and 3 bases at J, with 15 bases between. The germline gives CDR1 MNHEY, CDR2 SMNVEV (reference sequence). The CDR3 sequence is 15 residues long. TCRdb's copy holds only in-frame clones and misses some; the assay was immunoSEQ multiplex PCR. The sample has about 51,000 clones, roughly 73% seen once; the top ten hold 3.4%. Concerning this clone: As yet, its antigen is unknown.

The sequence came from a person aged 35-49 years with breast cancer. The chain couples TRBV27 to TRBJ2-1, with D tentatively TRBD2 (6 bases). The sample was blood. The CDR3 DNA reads TGTGCCAGCAGGCTGTTCCAGGGAGGCTACAATGAGCAGTTCTTC. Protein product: CASRLFQGGYNEQFF.